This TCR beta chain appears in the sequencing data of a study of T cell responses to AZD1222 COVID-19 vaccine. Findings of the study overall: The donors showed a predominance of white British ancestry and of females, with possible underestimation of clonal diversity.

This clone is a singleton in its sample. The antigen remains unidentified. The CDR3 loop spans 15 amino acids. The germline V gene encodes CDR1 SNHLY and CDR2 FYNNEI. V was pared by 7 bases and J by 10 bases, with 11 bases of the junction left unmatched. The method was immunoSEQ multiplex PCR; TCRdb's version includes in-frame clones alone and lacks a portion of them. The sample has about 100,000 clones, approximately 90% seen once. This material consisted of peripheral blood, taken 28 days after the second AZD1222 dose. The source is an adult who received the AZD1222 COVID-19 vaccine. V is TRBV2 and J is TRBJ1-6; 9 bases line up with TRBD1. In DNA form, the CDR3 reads TGTGCCAGCATGGTCCCACAGGGGGCTAAGTCACCCCTCCACTTT. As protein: CASMVPQGAKSPLHF.